A single sample is the source of the 2 T cell receptor beta chains below, sequenced in a study of response to subunit inactivated influenza vaccine. TCRdb used MiXCR to reprocess the RT-PCR reads, holding one entry per CDR3 protein. The sample consists of around 790,000 distinct CDR3 sequences, 21% of them appearing once. Here the sequenced sample was PBMCs from blood, taken more than 4 days after vaccination. These receptors were obtained from a man in his forties or fifties who received an inactivated influenza vaccine.

The chain carries TRBV6-1 and TRBJ2-3, with D perhaps matching TRBD2 (5 bases). The CDR3 loop spans 13 amino acids. Germline V gene data show CDR1 as MNHNS and CDR2 as SASEGT. Trimming cost V 7 bases and J 0 bases, with 8 bases left between them. CDR3 DNA sequence: TGTGCCAGCAAGAAGCGGAGCACAGATACGCAGTATTTT. This sequence encodes CASKKRSTDTQYF.

This clonotype was seen at least ten times. V and J are TRBV5-1 and TRBJ2-3; D call uncertain. V lost 0 bases and J lost 1, with 3 bases in between. This CDR3 region has 13 residues. Germline V lookup: CDR1 SGHRS, CDR2 YFSETQ. CDR3 in amino acids: CASSLEGTDTQYF. Written as DNA, the CDR3 is TGCGCCAGCAGCTTGGAGGGCACAGATACGCAGTATTTT.